The present entry profiles one T cell receptor beta chain with its context. Sequenced by immunoSEQ multiplex PCR; TCRdb stores in-frame clones only, minus some. This repertoire shows roughly 62,000 clones, 70% to 85% found once; its top ten account for roughly 4%. V was pared by 6 bases and J by 4 bases, with 7 bases of the junction left unmatched. The CDR3 consists of 17 residues. CDR1 is SEHNR, CDR2 FQNEAQ, per germline (reference sequence). The data originate from a study of blood T cell repertoires in COVID-19. Turning to the study itself: Acute-phase and convalescent COVID-19 samples originated in the United States, Italy and Spain. Nucleic acid was either cDNA or gDNA, and it came from T cells, B-cell-depleted T cells, or PBMCs.

This sequence was found in a man between 60 and 75 years old with acute or convalescent COVID-19. The chain is built from TRBV7-9 and TRBJ2-3, with TRBD2 matching over 16 bases. Sample: peripheral blood. The CDR3: CASSFDGTSGGADTQYF. The CDR3, as DNA: TGTGCCAGCAGTTTTGATGGGACTAGCGGGGGGGCAGATACGCAGTATTTT.